Listed here are 14 T cell receptor beta chains from one sample, sequenced in a study of multiple sclerosis patients with progressive multifocal leukoencephalopathy. The repertoire was sequenced with immunoSEQ multiplex PCR; TCRdb's copy has only in-frame clones and lacks some. This table holds about 31,000 clones, around 90% found once. Time point defined: time of PML onset. The sequences come from PBMCs, collected from a patient treated with natalizumab. These receptors all come from a woman aged 40-49 years with progressive multifocal leukoencephalopathy.

V usage is TRBV7-6 and J usage is TRBJ2-5, with 7 positions matching TRBD1. Losses at the gene ends were 5 bases for V and 5 bases for J; bases not matched to a gene: 8. The germline CDR1 and CDR2 sequences are SGHVS and FNYEAQ. The CDR3 extends over 14 amino acids. The CDR3 DNA reads TGTGCCAGCAGCCTCAGACAGGGAGACGAGACCCAGTACTTC. This sequence encodes CASSLRQGDETQYF.

This chain uses TRBV9 with TRBJ2-6; D may be TRBD1 (5 bases). V shed 3 bases and J shed 2 bases, with 6 bases lying between them. CDR1 and CDR2 from the germline V gene are SGDLS and YYNGEE. The CDR3 length is 14 residues. In DNA, the CDR3 is TGTGCCAGCAGCGCCAGGGCTGGGGCCAACGTCCTGACTTTC. Encoded protein: CASSARAGANVLTF.

This clone was seen only a few times. The genes are TRBV5-5 and TRBJ1-2, with TRBD1 matching 7 bases. Per germline, CDR1 SGHKS and CDR2 YYEKEE (reference sequence). This CDR3 comprises 14 residues. With V trimmed by 0 bases and J by 8 bases, 7 bases remained unmatched. The CDR3, as DNA: TGTGCCAGCAGCTTGGCCGGGACAGCCGTGGGCTACACCTTC. Its protein product is CASSLAGTAVGYTF.

Comment on this clone: Additional DNA sequences in this sample encode the identical CDR3. The chain recombines TRBV4-1 with TRBJ2-5; TRBD2 aligns across 7 bases. The length of the CDR3 is 13 residues. With 4 bases clipped from V and 5 bases from J, the junction kept 4 bases outside the gene matches. CDR1 and CDR2 from the germline V gene are MGHRA and YSYEKL. The CDR3 protein is CASSRLSGETQYF. In DNA, the CDR3 is TGCGCCAGCAGCCGACTTAGCGGGGAGACCCAGTACTTC.

This chain uses TRBV6-5 with TRBJ1-1; D is unresolved. Trimming took 1 base from V and 1 from J, leaving 7 bases between them. The CDR3 consists of 14 residues. The germline gives CDR1 MNHEY, CDR2 SVGAGI. In nucleotides, the CDR3 is TGTGCCAGCAGTTACTGGCAGAGGAACACTGAAGCTTTCTTT. Its protein is CASSYWQRNTEAFF.

This clone was observed a few times. The chain has TRBV25-1 and TRBJ2-4, with 9 bases fitting TRBD1. The germline CDR1 and CDR2 sequences are MGHDK and SYGVNS. V shed 8 bases, J shed 1 base, and the junction held 3 bases outside the gene matches. The CDR3 runs to 14 residues. The CDR3 here is CASGDRGAKNIQYF. The CDR3 DNA sequence: TGTGCCAGCGGAGACAGGGGGGCCAAAAACATTCAGTACTTC.

This clone was detected only once. This rearrangement joins TRBV19 to TRBJ2-1, with a weak D call TRBD2 (6 bases). V was trimmed by 2 bases and J by 0 bases, leaving 11 bases between them. The CDR3 covers 16 residues. Germline V gene data show CDR1 as LNHDA and CDR2 as SQIVND (reference sequence). CDR3 in amino acids: CASSISGTLSYNEQFF. The CDR3 DNA sequence: TGTGCCAGTAGTATATCGGGGACTCTCTCCTACAATGAGCAGTTCTTC.

The rearrangement joins TRBV5-8 to TRBJ2-3, with a tentative D call TRBD2 (5 bases). From germline, CDR1 is SGHTS and CDR2 YDEGEE. The CDR3 loop spans 15 amino acids. Trimming stripped 3 bases from V and 8 bases from J, with 19 bases between. CDR3 sequence (DNA): TGTGCCAGCAGCTCGGGGAGAATGACGCCACGTACGCAGTATTTT. It encodes CASSSGRMTPRTQYF.

The chain uses TRBV28 and TRBJ2-5; 8 bases fit TRBD2. The J call may be wrong; the DNA end is better matched by TRBJ2-7. This CDR3 has 15 amino acids. Looked up from germline, CDR1 is MDHEN and CDR2 is SYDVKM. Here the CDR3 reads CASSSTGGFAYEQYF. The CDR3 nucleotides read TGTGCCAGCAGTTCAACGGGAGGGTTCGCCTACGAGCAGTACTTC.

This chain joins TRBV4-3 and TRBJ2-7, with 13 positions matching TRBD2. Trimming at V came to 5 bases and at J to 2 bases, leaving 3 bases not matched to a gene. The CDR3 spans 15 residues. Germline CDR1 LGHNA, CDR2 YSLEER. DNA for the CDR3: TGCGCCAGCAGCTTGGGACTAGCGGGGACCTACGAGCAGTACTTC. It encodes CASSLGLAGTYEQYF.

This chain's CDR3 is CASSSSGRTDTQYF. The DNA of the CDR3 is TGCGCCAGCAGCAGTAGCGGGAGAACAGATACGCAGTATTTT. V is TRBV10-2 and J is TRBJ2-3; the match to TRBD2 covers 9 bases. V trimming: 6 bases; J trimming: 3 bases; junction bases outside the gene matches: 4. Germline V lookup: CDR1 WSHSY, CDR2 SAAADI. CDR3 size: 14 residues.

This rearrangement joins TRBV4-3 to TRBJ2-3; no clear D gene. The V gene lost 0 bases and the J gene lost 0 bases, with 10 bases spanning the gap. There are 16 residues in the CDR3. Per the germline V gene, CDR1 is LGHNA and CDR2 is YSLEER. In nucleotides, the CDR3 is TGCGCCAGCAGCCAAGATCCGGACCTTAGCACAGATACGCAGTATTTT. This gives the protein CASSQDPDLSTDTQYF.

This rearrangement joins TRBV5-1 to TRBJ2-7; D may be TRBD2 (5 bases). This CDR3 is built from 12 residues. Per germline, CDR1 SGHRS and CDR2 YFSETQ. V was cut by 5 bases and J by 6 bases, with 12 bases left in between. The CDR3 DNA sequence: TGCGCCAGCAGTCACGGGGTGGGCGAGCAGTACTTC. It codes for CASSHGVGEQYF.

The chain joins TRBV11-3 to TRBJ1-1, with D possibly TRBD1 on 6 matching bases. V was trimmed by 3 bases and J by 1 base, leaving 15 bases between them. The CDR3 loop spans 16 amino acids. Germline V gene lookup returns CDR1 SGHNT and CDR2 YENEEA. CDR3 loop: CASSFKGGTRNTEAFF. In DNA form, the CDR3 reads TGTGCCAGCAGCTTCAAGGGGGGTACGCGGAACACTGAAGCTTTCTTT. Variable domain in full (rest from reference TRBV11-3 and TRBJ1-1): EAGVVQSPRYKIIEKKQPVAFWCNPISGHNTLYWYLQNLGQGPELLIRYENEEAVDDSQLPKDRFSAERLKGVDSTLKIQPAELGDSAVYLCASSFKGGTRNTEAFFGQGTRLTVV.